Listed below are T cell receptor beta chains from one sample, sequenced in a study of vaccination effects on CD4 cells after COVID-19. Their target antigens are unknown. Libraries were prepared by immunoSEQ multiplex PCR; TCRdb keeps only in-frame clonotypes and omits some of them. The sample consists of tens of thousands of clones, roughly 78% of them appearing once. The sample here was CD4+ T cells from PBMCs cultured with HCoV-OC43 spike peptides, taken after COVID-19 vaccination. The receptors stem from a human donor who received a COVID-19 vaccine. The CDR3 runs from the conserved cysteine through the conserved F or W. Rows may omit the clone size; those that give it use once, few, many or a size class.

J: TRBJ1-5
V: TRBV27
size: -
CDR3: CASSARTGLHQPQHF

J: TRBJ2-2
V: TRBV3-1/TRBV3-2
size: -
CDR3: CASSQGRGENTGELFF

J: TRBJ1-4
V: TRBV12-3/TRBV12-4
size: -
CDR3: CASSLTEKLFF

J: TRBJ2-5
V: TRBV24-1
size: -
CDR3: CATSDTRTGVETQYF

J: TRBJ1-6
V: TRBV2
size: -
CDR3: CASTADRAENSPLHF

J: TRBJ1-3
V: TRBV27
size: -
CDR3: CASRSGGNTIYF

J: TRBJ2-1
V: TRBV2
size: few
CDR3: CASSGQGNYNEQFF

J: TRBJ1-5
V: TRBV5-1
size: -
CDR3: CASSWDRGGQPQHF

J: TRBJ1-5
V: TRBV6-2/TRBV6-3
size: medium-sized
CDR3: CASSRGTGTTQPQHF

J: TRBJ2-3
V: TRBV24-1
size: -
CDR3: CATSDPGTGGTDTQYF

J: TRBJ1-3
V: TRBV6-5
size: -
CDR3: CASIPQGARNTIYF

J: TRBJ2-3
V: TRBV10-3
size: -
CDR3: CAIRRDGTEDTQYF

J: TRBJ2-2
V: TRBV9
size: -
CDR3: CASSPRVVGLVGELFF

J: TRBJ2-6
V: TRBV7-9
size: -
CDR3: CASEGMGVTGANVLTF

J: TRBJ2-1
V: TRBV2
size: few
CDR3: CASSASSYNEQFF

J: TRBJ2-3
V: TRBV5-5
size: few
CDR3: CASSLRQRYTDTQYF

J: TRBJ1-4
V: TRBV6-5
size: few
CDR3: CASSYDGLTSEKLFF

J: TRBJ2-5
V: TRBV7-3
size: -
CDR3: CASSLIREETQYF

J: TRBJ2-5
V: TRBV6-6
size: -
CDR3: CASRDREETQYF

J: TRBJ2-5
V: TRBV6-5
size: few
CDR3: CASSQQGPQETQYF

J: TRBJ1-2
V: TRBV5-8
size: -
CDR3: CASSLVTGHYGYTF

J: TRBJ2-3
V: TRBV1
size: -
CDR3: CTSSRLIHNTSTDTQYF

J: TRBJ1-1
V: TRBV6-5
size: -
CDR3: CASSTTPGKEGAFF

J: TRBJ1-2
V: TRBV28
size: -
CDR3: CASSLRTGYGYTF

J: TRBJ1-2
V: TRBV2
size: -
CDR3: CASSPDSSGGYTF

J: TRBJ2-3
V: TRBV24-1
size: -
CDR3: CATSDFSVEGFDTQYF

J: TRBJ2-1
V: TRBV18
size: once
CDR3: CASSSDMDNEQFF

J: TRBJ2-3
V: TRBV7-9
size: -
CDR3: CASSRGQGLATDTQYF

J: TRBJ1-1
V: TRBV7-8
size: -
CDR3: CASRSGVGTEAFF

J: TRBJ2-3
V: TRBV9
size: few
CDR3: CASSVVSAHTSTDTQYF

J: TRBJ1-4
V: TRBV28
size: -
CDR3: CASSFINEKLFF

J: TRBJ1-5
V: TRBV19
size: -
CDR3: CASSIQGAGQPQHF

J: TRBJ1-4
V: TRBV7-2
size: once
CDR3: CASSPYGTGWDEKLFF

J: TRBJ2-3
V: TRBV6-5
size: -
CDR3: CAGRTKPLDTQYF

J: TRBJ2-5
V: TRBV19
size: -
CDR3: CASSIRARPAWETQYF

J: TRBJ1-1
V: TRBV4-1
size: -
CDR3: CASRGDSTPSGTEAFF

J: TRBJ1-5
V: TRBV30
size: few
CDR3: CAWSAAVRGNQPQHF

J: TRBJ2-2
V: TRBV3-1/TRBV3-2
size: -
CDR3: CASSHRPNRGYTGELFF

J: TRBJ2-5
V: TRBV6-5
size: -
CDR3: CASRTPGGETQYF

J: TRBJ2-3
V: TRBV4-3
size: -
CDR3: CASSVDSTVPDTQYF

J: TRBJ1-2
V: TRBV2
size: -
CDR3: CASRQGIANYGYTF

J: TRBJ2-5
V: TRBV28
size: -
CDR3: CASRGGTQETQYF

J: TRBJ2-2
V: TRBV24-1
size: -
CDR3: CATSDPQGAVGELFF